One sample yielded the 3 T cell receptor beta chains listed below, sequenced in a study of shared clonotypes between healthy human individuals. Repertoires were generated with immunoSEQ multiplex PCR, while TCRdb's copy carries only in-frame clones and drops some. The profile shows 2 million to 2.5 million clones, about nine tenths of them singletons. Sequencing input: naive CD4+ T cells from PBMCs. The sample's subset: CD45RA+ positively selected. The receptors here all came from a young man in good health. Some clones in this sample may be carry-over from other donors' samples.

This chain connects TRBV6-1 to TRBJ2-2; D may correspond to TRBD1 or TRBD2 (5 bases each). The germline V gene has CDR1 MNHNS and CDR2 SASEGT. This CDR3 is 16 amino acids long. Trimming pared 4 bases from V and 2 bases from J, leaving 14 bases between. The CDR3, as DNA: TGTGCCAGCAGTGCAGTTGGGGGAGCAAACACCGGGGAGCTGTTTTTT. This codes for CASSAVGGANTGELFF.

The chain has TRBV6-1 and TRBJ1-3; D remains unclear. In germline, CDR1 is MNHNS, CDR2 SASEGT. Deletions cut 1 base from V and 0 bases from J, with 10 bases between. This CDR3 contains 16 residues. The DNA for the CDR3 is TGTGCCAGCAGTGAAGTATTCGCCAACTCTGGAAACACCATATATTTT. It yields the protein CASSEVFANSGNTIYF.

This rearrangement joins TRBV4-2 to TRBJ2-3, with 9 nucleotides matching TRBD2. V trimming: 4 bases; J trimming: 4 bases; junction bases outside the gene matches: 6. Looked up from germline, CDR1 is LGHNA and CDR2 is YNFKEQ. CDR3 size: 15 residues. This chain's CDR3 is CASSRLAGAPDTQYF. In DNA form, the CDR3 reads TGTGCCAGCAGCCGCTTAGCGGGAGCCCCAGATACGCAGTATTTT.